A selection of T cell receptor beta chains follows, all from one sample in a study of blood T cell repertoires in COVID-19. Using immunoSEQ multiplex PCR, the repertoire was profiled, and TCRdb retains in-frame clones only, with some absent. In the table there are 130,000 to 150,000 clones, about 80% of which are singletons. The sequencing sample was made of peripheral blood. Receptors were obtained from a man in his 70s who had recovered from COVID-19. Each CDR3 is given with its conserved first and last residue. The D gene is left open where the match is weak. Clone size is shown for a subset of rows, as once, few, many or a class of expanded clone.

clone size	V gene	J gene	D gene	CDR3 protein
-	TRBV5-5	TRBJ2-7	-	CASSPGGYEQYF
-	TRBV9	TRBJ2-1	TRBD2	CASSVGLSRLAGGHNEQFF
-	TRBV5-5	TRBJ2-7	-	CASSLYDSSYEQYF
-	TRBV5-6	TRBJ2-3	-	CASSLSLIPDTQYF
-	TRBV11-2	TRBJ2-7	TRBD2	CASSFTGGRYEQYF
once	TRBV3-1/TRBV3-2	TRBJ1-1	-	CASSRVKGVGKTEAFF
-	TRBV2	TRBJ2-7	-	CASSGTGSYEQYF
-	TRBV27	TRBJ2-1	TRBD2	CAQPQREFNNEQFF
few	TRBV2	TRBJ2-4	-	CASRDSPSIQYF
once	TRBV5-1	TRBJ1-2	-	CASSWETGVDYTF
-	TRBV2	TRBJ2-3	TRBD2	CASKGSGNPTDTQYF
-	TRBV27	TRBJ2-2	-	CASSLSAGRTGKLFF
-	TRBV19	TRBJ2-3	-	CASSEQRTDTQYF
-	TRBV2	TRBJ2-7	TRBD2	CASSEALPALAASSYEQYF
-	TRBV11-2	TRBJ2-7	TRBD1	CASRNRGHYEQYF
few	TRBV7-2	TRBJ2-5	TRBD1	CASTKTGEETQYF
-	TRBV27	TRBJ1-5	-	CASSAVAYSNQPQHF
-	TRBV12-5	TRBJ1-5	TRBD1	CASGFIRRTGNSNQPQHF
-	TRBV2	TRBJ1-2	TRBD1	CASSRTGNYGYTF
-	TRBV6-6	TRBJ2-5	-	CASSQGEGQTQYF
few	TRBV28	TRBJ1-4	-	CASSHRESNEKLFF
-	TRBV5-5	TRBJ2-3	TRBD1	CASSDRGRFPDTQYF
-	TRBV3-1/TRBV3-2	TRBJ2-1	TRBD2	CASSQVTSEFEQFF
-	TRBV12-5	TRBJ2-1	TRBD2	CASGLGGTSSNEQFF
-	TRBV4-1	TRBJ2-7	TRBD1	CASSQDPDRVEQYF
-	TRBV19	TRBJ1-1	-	CASSIGGTLMNTEAFF
-	TRBV2	TRBJ2-3	TRBD2	CASSRGAGGRADTQYF
-	TRBV7-2	TRBJ2-7	TRBD2	CASSLVGRDPPYEQYF
few	TRBV12-3/TRBV12-4	TRBJ1-5	-	CASSRGLQPQHF
-	TRBV29-1	TRBJ2-7	TRBD1	CSVQRDRWEQYF
-	TRBV20-1	TRBJ2-3	TRBD2	CSASGLAFQPGTDTQYF
-	TRBV19	TRBJ2-1	TRBD2	CASRVLAGGNEQFF
-	TRBV5-4	TRBJ2-7	TRBD2	CASSQAGASGEQYF
once	TRBV9	TRBJ2-3	-	CASSAGDGDTQYF
-	TRBV27	TRBJ1-2	TRBD1	CASSPRQGAGYYGYTF
-	TRBV6-1	TRBJ2-7	TRBD2	CASSESGGGDEQYF
-	TRBV2	TRBJ1-5	-	CASMGHVSNQPQHF
-	TRBV5-8	TRBJ2-3	-	CASSPSVGTDTQYF
-	TRBV19	TRBJ2-7	-	CASSGTYSYEQYF
-	TRBV2	TRBJ2-5	TRBD2	CASSATSGRRGETQYF
-	TRBV19	TRBJ1-1	TRBD1	CASRPLTGGITEAFF
-	TRBV2	TRBJ2-5	-	CASSGLEGETQYF
-	TRBV5-5	TRBJ2-2	-	CASSLAPGPGTGELFF
once	TRBV7-2	TRBJ2-7	TRBD1	CASSSQGHTYEQYF
once	TRBV27	TRBJ1-1	TRBD1	CASSLTGLGEAFF
-	TRBV5-8	TRBJ1-2	-	CASSPFGQTASYGYTF
-	TRBV3-1/TRBV3-2	TRBJ2-3	TRBD2	CASSQGDYRTDTQYF
-	TRBV29-1	TRBJ1-2	-	CSVVHSYGYTF
-	TRBV5-1	TRBJ1-4	TRBD1	CASSRTGNGEKLFF